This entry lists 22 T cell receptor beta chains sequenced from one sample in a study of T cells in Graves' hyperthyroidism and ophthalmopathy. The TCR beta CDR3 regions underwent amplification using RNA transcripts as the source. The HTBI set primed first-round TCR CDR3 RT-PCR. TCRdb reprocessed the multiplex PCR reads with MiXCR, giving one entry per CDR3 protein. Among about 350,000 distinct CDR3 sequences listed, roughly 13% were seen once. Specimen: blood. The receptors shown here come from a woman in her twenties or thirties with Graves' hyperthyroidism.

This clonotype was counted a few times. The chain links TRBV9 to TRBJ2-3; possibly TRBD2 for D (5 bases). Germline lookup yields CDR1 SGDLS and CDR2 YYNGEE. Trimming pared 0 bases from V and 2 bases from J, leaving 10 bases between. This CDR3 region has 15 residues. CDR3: CASSVEDFHTDTQYF. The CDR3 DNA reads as TGTGCCAGCAGCGTAGAGGACTTCCACACAGATACGCAGTATTTT.

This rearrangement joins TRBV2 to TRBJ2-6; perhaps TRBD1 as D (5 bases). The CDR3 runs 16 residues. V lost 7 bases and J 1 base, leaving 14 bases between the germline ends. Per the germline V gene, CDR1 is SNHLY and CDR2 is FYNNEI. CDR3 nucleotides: TGTGCCAGCAAAGGAGATGCAGGGTCTGGGGCCAACGTCCTGACTTTC. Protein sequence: CASKGDAGSGANVLTF.

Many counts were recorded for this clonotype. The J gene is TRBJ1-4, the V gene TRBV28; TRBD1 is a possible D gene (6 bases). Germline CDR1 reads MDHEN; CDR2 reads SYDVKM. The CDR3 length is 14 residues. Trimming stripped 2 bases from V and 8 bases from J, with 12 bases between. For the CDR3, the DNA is TGTGCCAGCAGTTTAGGCAGGGGCAGCGAAAAACTGTTTTTT. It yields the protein CASSLGRGSEKLFF.

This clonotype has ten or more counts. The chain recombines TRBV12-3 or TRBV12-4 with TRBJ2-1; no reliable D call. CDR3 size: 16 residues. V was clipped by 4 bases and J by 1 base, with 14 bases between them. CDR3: CASSSTFAESYNEQFF. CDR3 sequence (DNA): TGTGCCAGCAGTTCGACTTTCGCGGAGTCCTACAATGAGCAGTTCTTC.

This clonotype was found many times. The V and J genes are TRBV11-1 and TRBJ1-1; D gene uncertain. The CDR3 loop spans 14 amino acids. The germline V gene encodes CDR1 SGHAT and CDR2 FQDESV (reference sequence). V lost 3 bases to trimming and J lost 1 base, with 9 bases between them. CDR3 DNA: TGTGCCAGCAGCTTGGGCAGATGGAACACTGAAGCTTTCTTT. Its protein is CASSLGRWNTEAFF.

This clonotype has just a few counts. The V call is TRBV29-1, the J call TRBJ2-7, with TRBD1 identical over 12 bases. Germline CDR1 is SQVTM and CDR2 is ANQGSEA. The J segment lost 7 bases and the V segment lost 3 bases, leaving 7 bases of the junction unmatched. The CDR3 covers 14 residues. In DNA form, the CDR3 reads TGCAGCGTTGAGGCGGGACAGGGGGCTTTTGAGCAGTACTTC. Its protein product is CSVEAGQGAFEQYF.

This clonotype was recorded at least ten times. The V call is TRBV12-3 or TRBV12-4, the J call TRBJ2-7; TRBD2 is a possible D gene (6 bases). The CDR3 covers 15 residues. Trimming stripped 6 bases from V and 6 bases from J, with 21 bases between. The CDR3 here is CASRTHGVSGGEQYF. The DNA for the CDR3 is TGTGCCAGCAGAACTCACGGCGTTAGCGGTGGCGAGCAGTACTTC.

CDR3 region: CASSGGSRGSGANVLTF. CDR3 coding DNA: TGTGCCAGCAGTGGGGGCAGTCGGGGCTCTGGGGCCAACGTCCTGACTTTC. V is TRBV6-1 and J is TRBJ2-6; D may correspond to TRBD1 or TRBD2 (5 bases each). There are 17 residues in the CDR3. Germline V gene data show CDR1 as MNHNS and CDR2 as SASEGT. The V gene lost 4 bases and the J gene lost 0 bases, with 13 bases spanning the gap.

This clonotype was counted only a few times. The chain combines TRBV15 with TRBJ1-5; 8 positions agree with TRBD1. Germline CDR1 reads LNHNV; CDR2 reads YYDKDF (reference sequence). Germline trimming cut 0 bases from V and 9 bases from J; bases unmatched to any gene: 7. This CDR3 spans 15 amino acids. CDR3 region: CATSRDSTGDGPQHF. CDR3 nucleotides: TGTGCCACCAGCAGAGACTCGACAGGGGATGGGCCCCAGCATTTT.

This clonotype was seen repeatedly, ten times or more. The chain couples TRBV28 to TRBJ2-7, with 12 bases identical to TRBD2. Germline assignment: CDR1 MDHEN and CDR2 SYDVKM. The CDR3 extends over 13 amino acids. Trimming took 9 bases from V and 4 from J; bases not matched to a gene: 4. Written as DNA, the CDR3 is TGTGCCAGTAGGACTAGCGGGATGTACGAGCAGTACTTC. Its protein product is CASRTSGMYEQYF.

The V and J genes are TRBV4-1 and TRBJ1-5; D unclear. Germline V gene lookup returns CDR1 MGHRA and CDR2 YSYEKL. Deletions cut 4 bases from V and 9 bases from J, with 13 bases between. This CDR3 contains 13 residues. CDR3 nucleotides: TGCGCCAGCAGCCTAGGCAGCCAATGGCCCCAGCATTTT. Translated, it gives CASSLGSQWPQHF.

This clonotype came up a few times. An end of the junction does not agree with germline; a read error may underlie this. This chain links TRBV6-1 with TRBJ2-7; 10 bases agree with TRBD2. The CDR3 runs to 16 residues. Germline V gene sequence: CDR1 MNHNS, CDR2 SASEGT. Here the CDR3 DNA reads TGTGCCAGCACTGAATTTGCCGTGCTAGCGGGAGTTTTGCAGTACTTC. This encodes CASTEFAVLAGVLQYF.

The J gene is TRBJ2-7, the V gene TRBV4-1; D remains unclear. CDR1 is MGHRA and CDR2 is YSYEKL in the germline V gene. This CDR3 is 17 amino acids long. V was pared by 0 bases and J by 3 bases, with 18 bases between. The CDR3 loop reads CASSQDAGGLGDYEQYF. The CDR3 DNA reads TGCGCCAGCAGCCAAGATGCAGGCGGTTTGGGCGACTACGAGCAGTACTTC.

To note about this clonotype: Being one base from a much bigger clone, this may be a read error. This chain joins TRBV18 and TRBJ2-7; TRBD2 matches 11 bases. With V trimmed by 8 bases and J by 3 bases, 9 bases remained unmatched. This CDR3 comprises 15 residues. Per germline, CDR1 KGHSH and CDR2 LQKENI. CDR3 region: CASPPGTSGRYEQYF. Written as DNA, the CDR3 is TGTGCCAGCCCGCCCGGGACTAGCGGACGCTACGAGCAGTACTTC. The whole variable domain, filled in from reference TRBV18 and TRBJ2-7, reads NAGVMQNPRHLVRRRGQEARLRCSPMKGHSHVYWYRQLPEEGLKFMVYLQKENIIDESGMPKERFSAEFPKEGPSILRIQQVVRGDSAAYFCASPPGTSGRYEQYFGPGTRLTVT.

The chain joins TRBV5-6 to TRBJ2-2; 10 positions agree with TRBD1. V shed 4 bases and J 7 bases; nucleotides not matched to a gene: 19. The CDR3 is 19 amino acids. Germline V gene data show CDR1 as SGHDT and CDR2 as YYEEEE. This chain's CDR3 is CASSDPWRQGAPGIGELFF. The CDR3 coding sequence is TGTGCCAGCAGCGACCCCTGGAGACAGGGGGCCCCGGGGATCGGGGAGCTGTTTTTT. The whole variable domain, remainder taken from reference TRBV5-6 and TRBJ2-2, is DAGVTQSPTHLIKTRGQQVTLRCSPKSGHDTVSWYQQALGQGPQFIFQYYEEEERQRGNFPDRFSGHQFPNYSSELNVNALLLGDSALYLCASSDPWRQGAPGIGELFFGEGSRLTVL.

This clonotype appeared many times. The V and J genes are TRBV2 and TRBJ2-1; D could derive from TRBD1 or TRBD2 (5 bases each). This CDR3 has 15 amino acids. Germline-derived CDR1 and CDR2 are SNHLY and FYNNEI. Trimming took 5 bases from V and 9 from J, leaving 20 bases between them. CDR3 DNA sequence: TGTGCCAGCAGTAAGCTAGCCACAGAGGGGTCTGAGCAGTTCTTC. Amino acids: CASSKLATEGSEQFF.

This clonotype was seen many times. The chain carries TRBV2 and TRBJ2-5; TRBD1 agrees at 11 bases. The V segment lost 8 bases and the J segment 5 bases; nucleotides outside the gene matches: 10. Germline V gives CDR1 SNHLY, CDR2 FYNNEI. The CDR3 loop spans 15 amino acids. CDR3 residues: CASCPGTGGGETQYF. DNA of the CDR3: TGTGCCAGCTGCCCCGGGACAGGGGGAGGCGAGACCCAGTACTTC.

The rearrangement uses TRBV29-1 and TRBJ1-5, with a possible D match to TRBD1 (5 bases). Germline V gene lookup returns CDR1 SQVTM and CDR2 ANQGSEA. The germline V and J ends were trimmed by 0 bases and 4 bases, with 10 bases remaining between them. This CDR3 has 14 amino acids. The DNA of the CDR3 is TGCAGCGTTGAAGAGACGGGGGGAAATCAGCCCCAGCATTTT. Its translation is CSVEETGGNQPQHF.

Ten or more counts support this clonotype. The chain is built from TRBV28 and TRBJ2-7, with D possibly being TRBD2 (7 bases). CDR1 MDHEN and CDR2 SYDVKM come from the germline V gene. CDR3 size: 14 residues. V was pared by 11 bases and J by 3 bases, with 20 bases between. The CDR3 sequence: CAGAAGDTFYEQYF. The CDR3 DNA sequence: TGTGCCGGAGCTGCGGGGGACACCTTCTACGAGCAGTACTTC.

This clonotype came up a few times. CDR3 sequence reads: CASSSRQPKLSTIYF. CDR3 in DNA: TGTGCCAGCAGCTCCAGACAGCCTAAGTTGAGCACCATATATTTT. The chain recombines TRBV6-1 with TRBJ1-3, with D tentatively TRBD1 (5 bases). The germline CDR1 and CDR2 sequences are MNHNS and SASEGT. V shed 6 bases and J shed 9 bases, with 21 bases lying between them. This CDR3 contains 15 residues.

The CDR3 here is CASETYEQYF. The CDR3, as DNA: TGTGCCAGCGAGACCTACGAGCAGTACTTC. The rearrangement uses TRBV2 and TRBJ2-7; D ambiguous. The CDR3 is 10 amino acids. The V end was cut by 8 bases, the J end by 2 bases, with 4 bases between. Germline CDR1 reads SNHLY; CDR2 reads FYNNEI.

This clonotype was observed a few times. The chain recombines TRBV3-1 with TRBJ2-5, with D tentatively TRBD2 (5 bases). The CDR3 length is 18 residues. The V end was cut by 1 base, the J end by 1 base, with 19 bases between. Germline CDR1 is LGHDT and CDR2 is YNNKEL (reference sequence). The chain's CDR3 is CASSQGGRTQTLQETQYF. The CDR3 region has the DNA TGTGCCAGCAGCCAAGGAGGAAGGACTCAAACGCTCCAAGAGACCCAGTACTTC.